This T cell receptor beta chain was obtained from a study of blood T cells in healthy people across ages. The CDR3 spans 15 residues. CDR1 is MDHEN, CDR2 SYDVKM, per germline. V shed 6 bases, J shed 3 bases, and the junction held 7 bases outside the gene matches. A sample-barcoded 5' primer and a J-beta primer mix were used in a second PCR of about 7 to 12 cycles. TCRdb reanalysed the 5' RACE reads using MiXCR and keeps one entry per CDR3 protein. The sample has about 1.8 million distinct CDR3 sequences; around half are singletons. The source material was blood. The V gene is TRBV28, the J gene TRBJ2-5; 10 nucleotides agree with TRBD1. The clonotype was recovered from a woman in her thirties or forties in good health. DNA of the CDR3: TGTGCCAGCAGCTACAGACAGGGGGCGGAAGAGACCCAGTACTTC. It yields the protein CASSYRQGAEETQYF.